What follows describes a single T cell receptor (beta chain). CDR1 and CDR2 from the germline V gene are SGHNT and YYREEE (reference sequence). V was shortened by 7 bases and J by 8 bases, with 17 bases between the two germline ends. The CDR3 has 13 amino acids. This entry comes from a study of blood T cell repertoires in COVID-19. Profiled with immunoSEQ multiplex PCR; TCRdb holds only in-frame clones, not every one. This repertoire shows around 250,000 clones, over 75% found once; its top ten account for 1.9%. This TCR was sampled from a man between 25 and 39 years old who had recovered from COVID-19. This chain links TRBV5-4 with TRBJ2-3, with D tentatively TRBD1 (5 bases). Sequenced sample: peripheral blood. In DNA, the CDR3 is TGTGCCAGCTCGGCTTGGGGCAGTGGTACGCAGTATTTT. The encoded protein is CASSAWGSGTQYF.